This T cell receptor beta chain was recorded in a study of T cells after posttransplantation cyclophosphamide. The germline V gene encodes CDR1 MNHNS and CDR2 SASEGT. The length of the CDR3 is 10 residues. Deletions cut 6 bases from V and 7 bases from J, with 6 bases between. This clone appeared many times. The assay was immunoSEQ multiplex PCR, and TCRdb's table has in-frame clones only and misses some. This sample comprises 30,000 to 35,000 clones, none seen once only. This TCR came from a woman aged 50 to 60 in good health and a related stem cell transplant donor. This chain links TRBV6-1 with TRBJ2-5; D is perhaps TRBD2 (5 bases). Sequenced sample: PBMCs. The CDR3 nucleotides are TGTGCCAGCAGACTAGGGACCCAGTACTTC. It encodes CASRLGTQYF.